The clone carrying this TCR beta chain was picked up many times. Its antigen is unknown. This sample was included in a study of human T cells and chemical hapten exposure. The library tagged individual cDNA molecules with unique molecular identifiers. TCRdb processed the RACE reads anew with MiXCR; each CDR3 protein has one entry. The data hold just over 80,000 distinct CDR3 sequences, with about 10% observed a single time. The length of the CDR3 is 14 residues. Unmatched junction bases numbered 5, after V lost 1 base and J lost 10 bases. Germline V gives CDR1 MDHEN, CDR2 SYDVKM. Stated time point: patch test 1, 2 weeks after DPC sensitization. Documented treatment: therapeutic diphenylcyclopropenone sensitization with weekly scalp DPC. Total RNA came from unfractionated whole blood. Study results and limitations: The donor cohort had alopecia, so its immune response may not match that of healthy people.

The source of this sequence is a woman aged 45-65 years with alopecia areata. Some clones in this sample may be carry-over from other donors' samples. The source was whole blood, collected in connection with sensitization to the hapten diphenylcyclopropenone (DPC). The rearrangement uses TRBV28 and TRBJ1-4; 8 positions match TRBD1. CDR3 protein: CASSLSGGLVKLFF. The CDR3 DNA reads TGTGCCAGCAGTTTATCAGGGGGCTTAGTAAAACTGTTTTTT.